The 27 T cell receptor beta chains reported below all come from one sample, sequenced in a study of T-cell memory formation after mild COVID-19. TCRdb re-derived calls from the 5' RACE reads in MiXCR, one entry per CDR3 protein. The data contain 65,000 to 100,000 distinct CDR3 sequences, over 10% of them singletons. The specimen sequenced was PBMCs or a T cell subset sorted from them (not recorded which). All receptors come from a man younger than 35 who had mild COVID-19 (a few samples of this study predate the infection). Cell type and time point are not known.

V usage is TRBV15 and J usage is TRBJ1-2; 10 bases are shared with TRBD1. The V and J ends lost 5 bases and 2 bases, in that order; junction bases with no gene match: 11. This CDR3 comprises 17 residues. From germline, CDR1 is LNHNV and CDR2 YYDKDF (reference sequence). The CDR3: CATSPRDRGLPNYGYTF. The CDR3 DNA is TGTGCCACCAGCCCCCGGGACAGGGGCTTACCCAACTATGGCTACACCTTC.

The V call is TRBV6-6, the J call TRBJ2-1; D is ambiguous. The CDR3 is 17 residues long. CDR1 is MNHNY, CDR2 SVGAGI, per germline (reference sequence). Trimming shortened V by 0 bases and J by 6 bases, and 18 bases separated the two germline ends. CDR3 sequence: CASSYSMGPESANEQFF. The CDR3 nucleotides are TGTGCCAGCAGTTACTCGATGGGTCCAGAATCGGCCAATGAGCAGTTCTTC.

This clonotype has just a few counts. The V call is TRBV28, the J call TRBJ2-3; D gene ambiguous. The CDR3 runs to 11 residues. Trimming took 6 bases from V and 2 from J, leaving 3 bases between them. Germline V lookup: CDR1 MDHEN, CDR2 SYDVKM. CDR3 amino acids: CASRDTDTQYF. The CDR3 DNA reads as TGTGCCAGCAGGGACACAGATACGCAGTATTTT.

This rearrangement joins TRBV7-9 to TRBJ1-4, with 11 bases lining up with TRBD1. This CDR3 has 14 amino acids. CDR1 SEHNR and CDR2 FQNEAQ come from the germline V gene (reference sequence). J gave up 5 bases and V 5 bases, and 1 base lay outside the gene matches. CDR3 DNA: TGTGCCAGCAGCGGGGACAGGGGGAATGAAAAACTGTTTTTT. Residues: CASSGDRGNEKLFF.

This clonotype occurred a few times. The CDR3 here is CASSLRGVVGNTIYF. The CDR3 nucleotides read TGTGCCAGCAGCTTAAGGGGGGTGGTTGGAAACACCATATATTTT. V gene TRBV7-2 combines with J gene TRBJ1-3, with D perhaps TRBD1 (6 bases). The length of the CDR3 is 15 residues. V lost 2 bases to trimming and J lost 3 bases, with 11 bases between them. The V gene's germline CDR1 is SGHTA and CDR2 FQGNSA.

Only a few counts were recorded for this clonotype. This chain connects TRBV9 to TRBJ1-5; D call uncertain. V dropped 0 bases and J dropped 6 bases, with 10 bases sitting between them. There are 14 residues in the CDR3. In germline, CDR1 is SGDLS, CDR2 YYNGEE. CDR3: CASSVGGGSQPQHF. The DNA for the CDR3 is TGTGCCAGCAGCGTAGGTGGAGGAAGTCAGCCCCAGCATTTT.

In DNA, the CDR3 is TGCAGCGTCGTCCTGAAAGGCCACGAGCAGTACGTC. Its translation is CSVVLKGHEQYV. The rearrangement uses TRBV29-1 and TRBJ2-7; no clear D gene. From germline, CDR1 is SQVTM and CDR2 ANQGSEA. V was clipped by 6 bases and J by 5 bases, with 14 bases between them. This CDR3 is 12 amino acids long.

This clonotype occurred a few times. CDR3 in amino acids: CASSSLTSAYNEQFF. CDR3 sequence (DNA): TGTGCCAGCAGCTCCCTAACTAGCGCGTACAATGAGCAGTTCTTC. The chain links TRBV5-5 to TRBJ2-1, with 7 positions matching TRBD2. The CDR3 has 15 residues. The junction had 7 bases not matched to a gene; V was cut back by 3 bases and J by 4 bases. Germline V CDR1 and CDR2: SGHKS, YYEKEE (reference sequence).

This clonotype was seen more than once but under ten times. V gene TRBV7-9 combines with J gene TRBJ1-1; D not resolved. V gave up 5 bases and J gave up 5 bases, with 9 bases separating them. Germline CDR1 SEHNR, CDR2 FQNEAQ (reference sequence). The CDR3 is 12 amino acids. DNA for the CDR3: TGTGCCAGCAGCCGCACATCTACTGAAGCTTTCTTT. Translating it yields CASSRTSTEAFF.

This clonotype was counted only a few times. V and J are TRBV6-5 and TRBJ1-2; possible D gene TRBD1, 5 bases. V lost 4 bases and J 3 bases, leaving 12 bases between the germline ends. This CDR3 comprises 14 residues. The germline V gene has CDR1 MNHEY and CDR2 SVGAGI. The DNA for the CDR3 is TGTGCCAGCAGTTTGGAGGGGCGGCACTATGGCTACACCTTC. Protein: CASSLEGRHYGYTF.

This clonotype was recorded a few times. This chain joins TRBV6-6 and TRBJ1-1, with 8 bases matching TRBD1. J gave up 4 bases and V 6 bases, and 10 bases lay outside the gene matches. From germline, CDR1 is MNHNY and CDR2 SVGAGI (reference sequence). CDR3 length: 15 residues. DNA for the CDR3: TGTGCCAGCAGCCTAACAGGGGGTGGGGGCACTGAAGCTTTCTTT. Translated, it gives CASSLTGGGGTEAFF.

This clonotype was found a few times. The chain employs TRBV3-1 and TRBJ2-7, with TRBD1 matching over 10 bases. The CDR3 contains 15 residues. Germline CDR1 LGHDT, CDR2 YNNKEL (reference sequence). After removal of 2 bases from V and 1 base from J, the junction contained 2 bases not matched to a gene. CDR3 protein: CASSQPGQGSYEQYF. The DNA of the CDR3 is TGTGCCAGCAGCCAACCGGGACAGGGGTCCTACGAGCAGTACTTC.

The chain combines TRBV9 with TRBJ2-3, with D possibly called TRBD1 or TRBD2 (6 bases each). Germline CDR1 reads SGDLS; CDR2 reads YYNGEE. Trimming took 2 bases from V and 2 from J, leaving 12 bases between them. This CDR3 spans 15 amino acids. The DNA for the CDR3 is TGTGCCAGCAGCGTCGGGGGCGCGTTCACAGATACGCAGTATTTT. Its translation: CASSVGGAFTDTQYF.

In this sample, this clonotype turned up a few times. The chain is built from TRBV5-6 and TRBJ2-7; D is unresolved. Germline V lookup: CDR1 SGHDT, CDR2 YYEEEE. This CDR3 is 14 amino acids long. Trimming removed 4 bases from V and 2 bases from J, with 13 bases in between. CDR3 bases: TGTGCCAGCAGCCCTCGGGCCAACCCCTACGAGCAGTACGTC. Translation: CASSPRANPYEQYV.

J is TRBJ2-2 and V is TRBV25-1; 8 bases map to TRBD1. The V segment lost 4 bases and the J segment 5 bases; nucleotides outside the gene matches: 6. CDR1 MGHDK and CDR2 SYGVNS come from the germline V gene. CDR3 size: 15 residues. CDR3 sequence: CASSAWTGTTGELFF. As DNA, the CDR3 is TGTGCCAGCAGTGCGTGGACAGGGACGACCGGGGAGCTGTTTTTT.

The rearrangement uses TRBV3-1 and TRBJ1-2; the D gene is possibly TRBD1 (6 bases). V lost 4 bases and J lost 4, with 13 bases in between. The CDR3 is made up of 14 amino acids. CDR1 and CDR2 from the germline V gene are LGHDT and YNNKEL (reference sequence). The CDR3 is CASSRTGYLYGYTF. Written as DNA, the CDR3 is TGTGCCAGCAGCCGAACAGGGTACCTCTATGGCTACACCTTC.

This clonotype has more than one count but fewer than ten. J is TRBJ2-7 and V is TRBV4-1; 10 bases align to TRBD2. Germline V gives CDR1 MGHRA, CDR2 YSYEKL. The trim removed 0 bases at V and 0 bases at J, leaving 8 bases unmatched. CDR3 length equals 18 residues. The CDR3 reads CASSQDHLAGAISYEQYF. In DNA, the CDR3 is TGCGCCAGCAGCCAAGATCACCTAGCGGGGGCAATCTCCTACGAGCAGTACTTC.

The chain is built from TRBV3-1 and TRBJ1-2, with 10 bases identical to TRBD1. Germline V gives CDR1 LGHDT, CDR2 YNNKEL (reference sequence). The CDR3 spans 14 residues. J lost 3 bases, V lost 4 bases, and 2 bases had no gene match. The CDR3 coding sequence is TGTGCCAGCAGCCTGGACAGGGGGTACTATGGCTACACCTTC. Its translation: CASSLDRGYYGYTF.

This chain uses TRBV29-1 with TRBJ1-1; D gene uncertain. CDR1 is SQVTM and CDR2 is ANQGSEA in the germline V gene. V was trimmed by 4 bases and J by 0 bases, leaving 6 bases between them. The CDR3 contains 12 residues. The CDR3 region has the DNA TGCAGCGTTGTCTGGATGAACACTGAAGCTTTCTTT. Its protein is CSVVWMNTEAFF.

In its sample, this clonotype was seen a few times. The DNA for the CDR3 is TGCAGTGCTAGAGTGGGCGGGGGACTACTAGAGACCCAGTACTTC. Residues: CSARVGGGLLETQYF. This rearrangement joins TRBV20-1 to TRBJ2-5; 7 bases are shared with TRBD2. Germline CDR1 is DFQATT and CDR2 is SNEGSKA (reference sequence). The CDR3 is 15 amino acids. With 1 base clipped from V and 4 bases from J, the junction kept 9 bases outside the gene matches.

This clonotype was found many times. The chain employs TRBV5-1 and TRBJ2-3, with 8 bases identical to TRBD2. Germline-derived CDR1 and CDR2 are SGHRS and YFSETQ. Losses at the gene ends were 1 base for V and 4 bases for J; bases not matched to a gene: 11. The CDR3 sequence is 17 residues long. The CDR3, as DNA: TGCGCCAGCAGCTTGTTGTGGACTAGCAATTGGGCAGATACGCAGTATTTT. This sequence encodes CASSLLWTSNWADTQYF.

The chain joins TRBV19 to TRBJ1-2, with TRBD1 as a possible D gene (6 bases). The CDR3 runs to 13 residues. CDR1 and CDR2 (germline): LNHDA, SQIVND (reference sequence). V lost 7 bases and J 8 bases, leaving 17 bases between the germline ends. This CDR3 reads CASTPTEGVGYTF. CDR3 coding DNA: TGTGCCAGTACCCCAACGGAGGGGGTCGGCTACACCTTC.

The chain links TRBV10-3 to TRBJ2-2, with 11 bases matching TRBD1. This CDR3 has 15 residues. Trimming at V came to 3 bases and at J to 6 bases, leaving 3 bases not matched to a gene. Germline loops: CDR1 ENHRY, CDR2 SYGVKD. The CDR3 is CAISDGQGAAGELFF. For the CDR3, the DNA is TGTGCCATCAGTGATGGACAGGGGGCGGCCGGGGAGCTGTTTTTT.

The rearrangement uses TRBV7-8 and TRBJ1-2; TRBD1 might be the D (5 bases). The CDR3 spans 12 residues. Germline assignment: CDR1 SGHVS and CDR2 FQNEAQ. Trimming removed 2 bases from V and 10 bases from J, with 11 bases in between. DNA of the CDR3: TGTGCCAGCAGCTTAACAGGAACATACTACACCTTC. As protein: CASSLTGTYYTF.

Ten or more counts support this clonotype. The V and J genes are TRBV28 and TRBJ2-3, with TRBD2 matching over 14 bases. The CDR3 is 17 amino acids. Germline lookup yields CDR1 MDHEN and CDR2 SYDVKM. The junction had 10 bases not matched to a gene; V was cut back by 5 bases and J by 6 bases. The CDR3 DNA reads TGTGCCAGCAGTAGCGGACTAGCGGGGGGTTTCAAGGATACGCAGTATTTT. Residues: CASSSGLAGGFKDTQYF.

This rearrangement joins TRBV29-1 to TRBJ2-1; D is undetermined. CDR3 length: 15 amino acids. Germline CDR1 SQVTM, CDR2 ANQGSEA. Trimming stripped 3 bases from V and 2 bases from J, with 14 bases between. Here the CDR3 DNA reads TGCAGCGTTGATAGTATGGGCATACCCTACAATGAGCAGTTCTTC. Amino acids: CSVDSMGIPYNEQFF.

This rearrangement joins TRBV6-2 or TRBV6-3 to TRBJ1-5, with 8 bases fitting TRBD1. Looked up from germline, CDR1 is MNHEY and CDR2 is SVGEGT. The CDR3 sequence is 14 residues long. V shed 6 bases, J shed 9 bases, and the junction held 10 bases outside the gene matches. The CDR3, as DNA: TGTGCCAGCAGCCGCGGACAGGGTACATGGCCCCAGCATTTT. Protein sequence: CASSRGQGTWPQHF.